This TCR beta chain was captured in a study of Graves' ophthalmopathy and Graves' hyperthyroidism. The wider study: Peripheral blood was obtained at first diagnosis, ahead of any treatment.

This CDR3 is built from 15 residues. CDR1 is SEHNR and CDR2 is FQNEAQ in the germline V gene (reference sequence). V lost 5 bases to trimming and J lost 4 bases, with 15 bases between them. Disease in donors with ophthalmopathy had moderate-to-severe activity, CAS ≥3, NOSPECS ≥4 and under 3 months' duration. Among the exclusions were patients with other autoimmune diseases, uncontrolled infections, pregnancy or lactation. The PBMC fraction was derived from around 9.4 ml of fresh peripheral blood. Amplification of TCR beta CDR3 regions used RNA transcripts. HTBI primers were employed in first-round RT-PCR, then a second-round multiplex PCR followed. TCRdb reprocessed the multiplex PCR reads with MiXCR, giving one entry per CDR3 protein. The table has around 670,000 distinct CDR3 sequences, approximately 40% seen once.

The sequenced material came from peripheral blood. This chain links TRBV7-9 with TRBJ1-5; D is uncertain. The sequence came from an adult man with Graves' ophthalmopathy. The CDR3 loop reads CASSEHRGSNQPQHF. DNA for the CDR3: TGTGCCAGCAGCGAGCACCGGGGATCTAATCAGCCCCAGCATTTT.